Listed below are T cell receptor beta chains from one sample, sequenced in a study of blood T cell repertoires in COVID-19. The protocol was immunoSEQ multiplex PCR, while the TCRdb copy is restricted to in-frame clones and leaves out a portion. The top ten hold about 3% of the sample, which has some 200,000 clones, around 87% seen once. Sequenced material: PBMCs or T cells enriched from blood (not recorded which). The source is a woman younger than 35 in a cohort exposed to, infected with or recovered from COVID-19 (not recorded which). Both conserved end residues are part of each CDR3. Expanded clones are given a class, and other clones once, few, many or no size at all.

v_gene	abundance	j_gene	CDR3aa
TRBV11-2	-	TRBJ1-5	CASSLEVREPQHF
TRBV6-1	-	TRBJ2-5	CASSENGETQYF
TRBV19	few	TRBJ2-2	CASSIDPLAGALNTGELFF
TRBV27	-	TRBJ2-5	CASSPRLDGTQYF
TRBV7-8	-	TRBJ2-7	CASSLRQGPTYEQYF
TRBV2	-	TRBJ2-7	CASMFGQGVSYEQYF
TRBV5-1	-	TRBJ1-5	CASSLVSGGAGQPQHF
TRBV27	-	TRBJ1-4	CAPRSGPEKLFF
TRBV3-1/TRBV3-2	-	TRBJ1-6	CASSLGGRNSPLHF
TRBV4-2	once	TRBJ2-3	CASSQEYGGRVTDTQYF
TRBV9	-	TRBJ2-5	CASSVTGGETQYF
TRBV18	-	TRBJ2-7	CASSPDRGRGEQYF
TRBV19	-	TRBJ2-5	CASSPDSPKETQYF
TRBV19	-	TRBJ1-2	CASALDPGQYGYTF
TRBV10-3	-	TRBJ2-3	CAISRGQGASDTQYF
TRBV29-1	-	TRBJ2-7	CSVEKGGRYEQYF
TRBV5-1	-	TRBJ1-5	CASSLGDSLLNQPQHF
TRBV28	-	TRBJ2-7	CASRQGSKLLEQYF
TRBV4-1	-	TRBJ1-4	CASSPTGEGEKLFF
TRBV6-4	few	TRBJ2-2	CASSISGVDTGELFF
TRBV10-2	-	TRBJ2-1	CASSGQRPLFGNEQFF
TRBV5-1	-	TRBJ2-2	CASSLVSRANTGELFF
TRBV12-3/TRBV12-4	-	TRBJ2-7	CASSSQGAAEQYF
TRBV13	-	TRBJ2-7	CASSLGGISYEQYF
TRBV6-1	-	TRBJ1-5	CASSDSGFGLGQPQHF
TRBV30	-	TRBJ2-5	CAWHNTLGGWQETQYF
TRBV12-3/TRBV12-4	-	TRBJ1-2	CASSRQLYGYTF
TRBV29-1	-	TRBJ2-3	CSGTSGGWDTQYF
TRBV12-3/TRBV12-4	-	TRBJ2-7	CASRGGNYEQYF
TRBV11-2	once	TRBJ2-7	CASSLFGGAGDDEQYF
TRBV13	few	TRBJ2-1	CASSLLAGGYNEQFF
TRBV2	once	TRBJ1-4	CASRPGTGSEKLFF
TRBV19	-	TRBJ2-5	CASSIRGGGGETQYF
TRBV19	-	TRBJ1-1	CASSPLMRAFF
TRBV2	-	TRBJ1-6	CASTERGNSPLHF
TRBV20-1	-	TRBJ1-5	CSASGGDQPQHF
TRBV9	-	TRBJ1-1	CASSVRQGEAFF
TRBV25-1	-	TRBJ1-1	CASSDRGGLKLGAFF
TRBV6-1	once	TRBJ1-4	CASSELGGDEKLFF
TRBV28	once	TRBJ2-7	CASSFRGGPPSYEQYF
TRBV9	-	TRBJ2-7	CASSVDASVTYEQYF
TRBV27	-	TRBJ1-5	CASSPTGWWNQPQHF
TRBV28	-	TRBJ1-2	CASSSPVNYGYTF
TRBV4-2	-	TRBJ2-7	CASSQASGTGTGEQYF
TRBV12-1	-	TRBJ1-1	CASSFVPLGRVDTEAFF
TRBV5-5	-	TRBJ2-1	CASSFHLAGSSYNEQFF
TRBV3-1/TRBV3-2	-	TRBJ1-2	CASSTRGWGYTF
TRBV7-8	-	TRBJ2-5	CASSLGRDIQETQYF
TRBV20-1	-	TRBJ2-5	CSASGLGTQYF
TRBV9	-	TRBJ1-2	CASSPRDSYFLNYGYTF
TRBV19	once	TRBJ1-6	CASARTGDNSPLHF
TRBV7-8	-	TRBJ2-1	CASSPLIRLAGNRPTYNEQFF
TRBV14	-	TRBJ1-5	CASSRSSNQPQHF